This is a list of T cell receptor beta chains from one sample in a study of T cell repertoires in cytomegalovirus infection. TCRdb independently ran MiXCR on the reads; one entry per CDR3 protein. This sample carries 310,000 or so distinct CDR3 sequences, roughly 17% of them seen once, and the ten largest clones take around 11%. Sequences were obtained from PBMCs. The receptor set was obtained from a human donor in good health (CMV status not recorded). Some clones in this sample may be carry-over from other donors' samples. Each CDR3 is given with its conserved first and last residue. D genes are given only for firm matches. The size of a clone is reported for some rows only, either as once, few or many, or as a class for expanded clones.

TRBJ2-6 TRBV20-1 TRBD2 many TGCAGTGCTATGGGACTACCGAGAGGATCTGGGGCCAACGTCCTGACTTTC CSAMGLPRGSGANVLTF
TRBJ2-2 TRBV6-5 TRBD2 NA TGTGCCAGCAGTAACAGCGGGACTAGCGGAGCGAACACCGGGGAGCTGTTTTTT CASSNSGTSGANTGELFF
TRBJ2-1 TRBV7-2 TRBD2 many TGTGCCAGCATCGGACTAGCGGAACTAAAGGGGCAGTTCTTC CASIGLAELKGQFF
TRBJ2-2 TRBV11-2 NA NA TGTGCCAGCAATGTCGACCAAACGAACACCGGGGAGCTGTTTTTT CASNVDQTNTGELFF
TRBJ2-5 TRBV12-3/TRBV12-4 NA few TGTGCCAGCAGTCCTTATGCGCGGGCCGGCGAAGAGACCCAGTACTTC CASSPYARAGEETQYF
TRBJ1-5 TRBV6-2/TRBV6-3 NA once TGTGCCAGCACCCACGGGGCTAAAGCAGGGAATCAGCCCCAGCATTTT CASTHGAKAGNQPQHF
TRBJ2-7 TRBV7-9 NA NA TGTGCCAGCAGCCAACGCCCTTACGAGCAGTACTTC CASSQRPYEQYF
TRBJ1-1 TRBV7-2 NA many TGTGCCAGCAGCTTACTGGGAATAAGAGCTTTCTTT CASSLLGIRAFF
TRBJ2-7 TRBV4-3 TRBD1 NA TGCGCCAGCAGCCAACTTTCAGGGGGCTCCTACGAGCAGTACTTC CASSQLSGGSYEQYF
TRBJ1-6 TRBV5-5 NA many TGTGCCAGCAGCGCGGTACAGAGCTCCTATAATTCACCCCTCCACTTT CASSAVQSSYNSPLHF
TRBJ2-5 TRBV12-3/TRBV12-4 NA NA TGTGCCAGCAGCCCTACTAGTTCCCCTGGCGTTCACCGGCAGTACTTC CASSPTSSPGVHRQYF
TRBJ2-1 TRBV11-2 TRBD2 many TGTGCCAGCAGCCCGGGGGGACTTGCGGGGGGTGGGGGCAATGAGCAGTTCTTC CASSPGGLAGGGGNEQFF
TRBJ2-3 TRBV2 NA few TGTGCCAGCAGTGACCAGGGCCGGGGGACTTACACAGATACGCAGTATTTT CASSDQGRGTYTDTQYF
TRBJ2-1 TRBV28 TRBD2 few TGTGCCAGCAGTGCCCCTAGCGGTGGCTCCTACAATGAGCAGTTCTTC CASSAPSGGSYNEQFF
TRBJ2-3 TRBV4-2 TRBD1 NA TGTGCCAGCAGCCAAGATCAGAAGACAGGGGCAGATACGCAGTATTTT CASSQDQKTGADTQYF
TRBJ2-1 TRBV28 NA many TGTGCCAGCAACTTAGGTGGTGGCGGGGCCTACAATGAGCAGTTCTTC CASNLGGGGAYNEQFF
TRBJ2-3 TRBV5-1 NA many TGCGCCAGCAGCCAGACACCCGCGGGAGATACGCAGTATTTT CASSQTPAGDTQYF
TRBJ1-5 TRBV2 NA once TGTGCCAGCATGGGCGGATGGAATCAGCCCCAGCATTTT CASMGGWNQPQHF
TRBJ1-6 TRBV28 NA many TGTGCCAGCAGTTTTATTGAGTATAATTCACCCCTCCACTTT CASSFIEYNSPLHF
TRBJ1-1 TRBV6-1 NA many TGTGCCAGCAGTTTTTCATACACAGGAACTGAAGCTTTCTTT CASSFSYTGTEAFF
TRBJ2-6 TRBV28 NA medium-sized TGTGCCAGCACCGACATAGGACTCAGATCTGGGGCCAACGTCCTGACTTTC CASTDIGLRSGANVLTF
TRBJ2-5 TRBV27 NA few TGTGCCAGCAGTCTCACGGACGGCCGTGGGGAGACCCAGTACTTC CASSLTDGRGETQYF
TRBJ2-5 TRBV6-8 NA few TGTGCCAGCAGTTACTCGGTAGCAGGGGACGGCAGGGAGACCCAGTACTTC CASSYSVAGDGRETQYF
TRBJ2-2 TRBV24-1 TRBD2 NA TGTGCCACCAGTGAGGCGGTCGGGGGGATGAACACCGGGGAGCTGTTTTTT CATSEAVGGMNTGELFF
TRBJ1-2 TRBV4-2 NA few TGTGCCAGCAGCCAAGTAACTGGAGAGGGGGGCGACTATGGCTACACCTTC CASSQVTGEGGDYGYTF
TRBJ2-7 TRBV9 NA NA TGTGCCAGCAGCCCTTCTTCCAGTTCCCACGAGCAGTACTTC CASSPSSSSHEQYF
TRBJ1-2 TRBV5-4 TRBD1 NA TGTGCCAGCAGCGGACAGGACCGGGCTAACTATGGCTACACCTTC CASSGQDRANYGYTF
TRBJ1-5 TRBV19 NA NA TGTGCCAGTAGTATATCTTCGGACCCTCGGAGCAATCAGCCCCAGCATTTT CASSISSDPRSNQPQHF
TRBJ2-1 TRBV11-3 TRBD2 many TGTGCCAGCAGCTTGACTAGCGGGGGGGGCTATGAGCAGTTCTTC CASSLTSGGGYEQFF
TRBJ2-7 TRBV6-5 NA once TGTGCCAGCAGCCCTGACCCGGGACCATCGAGGGAGCAGTACTTC CASSPDPGPSREQYF
TRBJ2-2 TRBV5-1 TRBD2 once TGCGCCAGCAGCTTTGAACTAGCGGGGGCTACGAACACCGGGGAGCTGTTTTTT CASSFELAGATNTGELFF
TRBJ1-5 TRBV6-2/TRBV6-3 TRBD1 few TGTGCCAGCAGTACGGACAGGGGTGGCAATCAGCCCCAGCATTTT CASSTDRGGNQPQHF
TRBJ2-7 TRBV6-2/TRBV6-3 NA many TGTGCCAGCAGTTACCCGTCCCACGAGCAGTACTTC CASSYPSHEQYF
TRBJ1-1 TRBV7-2 TRBD1 many TGTGCCAGCAGCCCCGGGACAGGGAGGTCTGAAGCTTTCTTT CASSPGTGRSEAFF
TRBJ2-3 TRBV10-3 NA many TGTGCCATCAGCGACTTTATGGCGAGCACAGATACGCAGTATTTT CAISDFMASTDTQYF
TRBJ1-1 TRBV6-2/TRBV6-3 NA NA TGTGCCAGCAGTATTTTTGCACAAGCCGAAGCTTTCTTT CASSIFAQAEAFF
TRBJ2-1 TRBV6-1 TRBD1 few TGTGCCAGCAGTTACGTAGGACAGGGCTCCTACAATGAGCAGTTCTTC CASSYVGQGSYNEQFF
TRBJ2-3 TRBV11-2 TRBD2 many TGTGCCAGCAGCCGGCGGGCTAGCGGGGGGCTTAGCACAGATACGCAGTATTTT CASSRRASGGLSTDTQYF
TRBJ1-2 TRBV18 NA NA TGTGCCAGCTCGCCACTGGACGGCTATGGCTACACCTTC CASSPLDGYGYTF
TRBJ1-2 TRBV20-1 TRBD1 NA TGCAGTGCTAGGGACAGGGGATCTAACTATGGCTACACCTTC CSARDRGSNYGYTF
TRBJ2-5 TRBV14 TRBD1 NA TGTGCCAGCAGCCTTAATCCAGGGGGCCAAGAGACCCAGTACTTC CASSLNPGGQETQYF
TRBJ2-3 TRBV7-2 TRBD2 few TGTGCCAGCAGCTTCCCCAGCGGGGGGCCTTTGGCAGATACGCAGTATTTT CASSFPSGGPLADTQYF
TRBJ2-7 TRBV7-2 TRBD2 many TGTGCCAGCACCCCCCAGCGGGGGGCAACGTACGAGCAGTACTTC CASTPQRGATYEQYF
TRBJ1-5 TRBV12-3/TRBV12-4 NA many TGTGCCAGCACCTCGGACGGGGGTCAGCCCCAGCATTTT CASTSDGGQPQHF
TRBJ1-3 TRBV7-8 NA many TGTGCCAGCAGCTTAGTTACGGGACTCCCTGGAAACACCATATATTTT CASSLVTGLPGNTIYF
TRBJ2-7 TRBV9 NA NA TGTGCCAGCAGCGTAGAGGCAGGCGCCTCCTACGAGCAGTACTTC CASSVEAGASYEQYF
TRBJ2-7 TRBV7-2 NA many TGTGCCAGCAGCTTAATGATGAGCTCCTACGAGCAGTACTTC CASSLMMSSYEQYF
TRBJ1-6 TRBV27 NA many TGTGCCAGCAGGCTACAGGATTATAATTCACCCCTCCACTTT CASRLQDYNSPLHF
TRBJ2-7 TRBV7-2 NA many TGTGCCAGCAGCTTTAGCGGATTCTCCTACGAGCAGTACTTC CASSFSGFSYEQYF
TRBJ1-5 TRBV20-1 TRBD1 NA TGCAGTGCGAGCGACAGGGGGCAGCCCCAGCATTTT CSASDRGQPQHF
TRBJ2-2 TRBV6-6 NA many TGTGCCAGCAGTTACGACGCCGAAGTGACAGGAGCTCCGTCGAACACCGGGGAGCTGTTTTTT CASSYDAEVTGAPSNTGELFF
TRBJ1-5 TRBV6-2/TRBV6-3 NA few TGTGCCAGCAATACCCCGGGACTTGGGCCCAATCAGCCCCAGCATTTT CASNTPGLGPNQPQHF
TRBJ2-3 TRBV5-4 NA NA TGTGCCAGCAGCTTTGGGACTGCCACAGATACGCAGTATTTT CASSFGTATDTQYF
TRBJ1-1 TRBV7-2 NA many TGTGCCAGCAGCTTAGGAACCGCTCCTGGGGCTTTCTTT CASSLGTAPGAFF
TRBJ2-1 TRBV7-2 NA many TGTGCCAGCAGCTTACGGGGGGCCCTCTCCTACAATGAGCAGTTCTTC CASSLRGALSYNEQFF
TRBJ2-1 TRBV20-1 NA many TGCAGTGCTCCCGGGGGAGCGGAGTACAATGAGCAGTTCTTC CSAPGGAEYNEQFF
TRBJ2-1 TRBV19 NA NA TGTGCCAGTAGTAGAGGCACCGAGCAGTTCTTC CASSRGTEQFF
TRBJ2-1 TRBV5-1 NA NA TGCGCCAGCAGCCTACGGACTGGCTCCTACAATGAGCAGTTCTTC CASSLRTGSYNEQFF